This T cell receptor (beta chain) is from a study of blood T cell repertoires in COVID-19. Study in general: Italy, Spain and the United States were the sources of the convalescent and acute COVID-19 samples. Sources were T cells, B-cell-depleted T cells, or PBMCs; the material itself was cDNA or gDNA.

Per the authors' pipeline: Amplified reference gene primers provided the basis for estimating nucleated cell counts. Measured with immunoSEQ multiplex PCR; TCRdb has only the in-frame clones, and not every one. Clonal size and the V and J genes are those of that table, whereas D and trimming came from the DNA. The repertoire consists of around 310,000 clones, with 90% occurring once and the leading ten covering roughly 1%. It was during active infection that Seattle patients were enrolled and then longitudinally followed. The sequence came from a woman in her 40s with COVID-19, enrolled during active disease. Sequencing input: peripheral blood.

This CDR3 is CASSRTTDTQYF. CDR3 coding DNA: TGTGCCAGCAGTCGAACTACAGATACGCAGTATTTT. J is TRBJ2-3 and V is TRBV27; D gene ambiguous. Germline V gene sequence: CDR1 MNHEY, CDR2 SMNVEV (reference sequence). Trimming took off 5 bases at V and 3 bases at J, with 6 bases between the two ends. The CDR3 extends over 12 amino acids.